A single sample is the source of the 32 T cell receptor beta chains below, sequenced in a study of blood T cell repertoires in COVID-19. Clones were sequenced by immunoSEQ multiplex PCR, and TCRdb holds only the in-frame ones, with some missing. In the table there are 100,000 to 150,000 clones, roughly 89% of which are singletons. The sequencing input was peripheral blood. The receptors come from a man between 40 and 49 years old with acute or convalescent COVID-19.

This clone was observed a single time. V is TRBV5-4 and J is TRBJ2-2; possibly TRBD1 for D (5 bases). Germline CDR1 reads SGHNT; CDR2 reads YYREEE (reference sequence). V lost 1 base, J lost 6 bases, and 7 bases lay in between. There are 13 residues in the CDR3. The CDR3 here is CASSLKGPGELFF. The CDR3 DNA is TGTGCCAGCAGCTTGAAGGGGCCCGGGGAGCTGTTTTTT.

V is TRBV19 and J is TRBJ1-6; 11 nucleotides line up with TRBD1. V shed 3 bases and J 6 bases; nucleotides not matched to a gene: 4. CDR3 length equals 16 residues. The germline V gene has CDR1 LNHDA and CDR2 SQIVND (reference sequence). The CDR3 nucleotides read TGTGCCAGTAGTATCGGACAGGGGGCGGGTAATTCACCCCTCCACTTT. It yields the protein CASSIGQGAGNSPLHF.

This clone was recorded once. The genes are TRBV7-2 and TRBJ1-4; D perhaps matches TRBD1 (6 bases). V lost 0 bases, J lost 7 bases, and 12 bases lay in between. This CDR3 spans 15 amino acids. The germline gives CDR1 SGHTA, CDR2 FQGNSA. In nucleotides, the CDR3 is TGTGCCAGCAGCTTAGCTACAGGGCGTTTTGAAAAACTGTTTTTT. Amino acid sequence: CASSLATGRFEKLFF. Combining the CDR3 with reference TRBV7-2 and TRBJ1-4 gives the whole variable domain GAGVSQSPSNKVTEKGKDVELRCDPISGHTALYWYRQSLGQGLEFLIYFQGNSAPDKSGLPSDRFSAERTGGSVSTLTIQRTQQEDSAVYLCASSLATGRFEKLFFGSGTQLSVL.

This chain connects TRBV18 to TRBJ2-7; D not certain. Trimming took 2 bases from V and 5 from J, leaving 7 bases between them. Germline CDR1 KGHSH, CDR2 LQKENI. This CDR3 is built from 12 residues. The CDR3 coding sequence is TGTGCCAGCTCACCATTATCCCACGAGCAGTACTTC. Protein sequence: CASSPLSHEQYF.

V and J are TRBV5-1 and TRBJ2-7; 11 bases are a match to TRBD1. V lost 4 bases, J lost 7 bases, and 4 bases stayed unmatched. The germline CDR1 and CDR2 sequences are SGHRS and YFSETQ. The CDR3 has 13 amino acids. The CDR3 coding sequence is TGCGCCAGCAGCATCGGGACAGGGGGTGAGCAGTACTTC. Protein sequence: CASSIGTGGEQYF.

This clone was counted a few times. The chain has TRBV2 and TRBJ2-5; 9 nucleotides agree with TRBD1. Trimming removed 6 bases from V and 3 bases from J; junction bases left unmatched: 2. The CDR3 runs 13 residues. Germline assignment: CDR1 SNHLY and CDR2 FYNNEI. The CDR3 sequence is CASSRTGEETQYF. CDR3 coding DNA: TGTGCCAGCAGCCGGACAGGGGAAGAGACCCAGTACTTC.

J is TRBJ1-4 and V is TRBV30; 8 nucleotides align to TRBD1. This CDR3 contains 14 residues. The V gene end was trimmed by 1 base and the J gene end by 7 bases; junction bases not matched to a gene: 5. Germline V lookup: CDR1 GTSNPN, CDR2 SVGIG (reference sequence). In DNA form, the CDR3 reads TGTGCCTGGAGTGGGACAGGGTTGCGTGAAAAACTGTTTTTT. Encoded protein: CAWSGTGLREKLFF.

This clone appeared a single time. CDR3 amino acids: CASSVEFRASGNNEQFF. The DNA for the CDR3 is TGTGCCAGCAGCGTGGAATTTCGGGCTAGCGGGAACAATGAGCAGTTCTTC. The chain is built from TRBV9 and TRBJ2-1, with 9 bases that match TRBD2. The CDR3 covers 17 residues. Germline V CDR1 and CDR2: SGDLS, YYNGEE. V was clipped by 2 bases and J by 5 bases; unmatched bases: 11.

V usage is TRBV5-1 and J usage is TRBJ1-1, with D perhaps TRBD1 (6 bases). The length of the CDR3 is 14 residues. Germline CDR1 reads SGHRS; CDR2 reads YFSETQ. V lost 0 bases and J 4 bases, leaving 10 bases between the germline ends. The CDR3 DNA reads as TGCGCCAGCAGCTTGGCGGGGGGCCCCACTGAAGCTTTCTTT. Translation gives CASSLAGGPTEAFF.

This chain links TRBV5-4 with TRBJ1-4, with D maybe TRBD1 (6 bases). V lost 4 bases to trimming and J lost 6 bases, with 19 bases between them. Per the germline V gene, CDR1 is SGHNT and CDR2 is YYREEE (reference sequence). This CDR3 comprises 16 residues. The DNA of the CDR3 is TGTGCCAGCAGCCGCACCGGGGGGGCTGGGGATGAAAAACTGTTTTTT. Protein product: CASSRTGGAGDEKLFF.

This clone was recorded a few times. The gene calls are TRBV5-1 and TRBJ1-2; D is possibly TRBD1 (5 bases). V was trimmed by 3 bases and J by 8 bases, leaving 17 bases between them. The CDR3 totals 14 residues. CDR1 and CDR2 from the germline V gene are SGHRS and YFSETQ. The CDR3 is CASSSDGDFLGYTF. The CDR3 DNA reads as TGCGCCAGCAGCTCGGACGGGGACTTCCTGGGCTACACCTTC.

This rearrangement joins TRBV5-4 to TRBJ2-1; a possible D gene is TRBD1 (6 bases). The ends were cut back, 1 base at V and 0 bases at J, with 14 bases in the middle. The germline V gene has CDR1 SGHNT and CDR2 YYREEE (reference sequence). The CDR3 length is 17 residues. CDR3: CASSLQGDRYSYNEQFF. DNA for the CDR3: TGTGCCAGCAGCTTGCAAGGAGACAGGTACTCCTACAATGAGCAGTTCTTC.

The gene calls are TRBV4-1 and TRBJ1-2; 8 nucleotides match TRBD1. The CDR3 totals 16 residues. Per the germline V gene, CDR1 is MGHRA and CDR2 is YSYEKL. V gave up 1 base and J gave up 5 bases; unmatched junction bases: 9. DNA of the CDR3: TGCGCCAGCAGCCAAGGGGTGGACAGGGAAGGGTATGGCTACACCTTC. Its translation: CASSQGVDREGYGYTF.

The chain joins TRBV7-2 to TRBJ1-1; D remains unclear. The V end lost 4 bases, the J end lost 3 bases, and 9 bases lay between the germline ends. CDR3 length: 13 amino acids. CDR1 and CDR2 from the germline V gene are SGHTA and FQGNSA. The CDR3 DNA reads as TGTGCCAGCAGCTCCGGGGTCTACACTGAAGCTTTCTTT. Amino acid sequence: CASSSGVYTEAFF.

This chain links TRBV6-5 with TRBJ2-7; 9 bases map to TRBD1. Losses at the gene ends were 6 bases for V and 4 bases for J; bases not matched to a gene: 7. Germline loops: CDR1 MNHEY, CDR2 SVGAGI. This CDR3 is 14 amino acids long. The CDR3 loop reads CASRQGQGIYEQYF. The CDR3 nucleotides are TGTGCCAGCAGACAAGGACAGGGGATATACGAGCAGTACTTC.

This rearrangement joins TRBV5-1 to TRBJ1-4; the match to TRBD1 covers 7 bases. The CDR3 runs 14 residues. With V trimmed by 0 bases and J by 7 bases, 3 bases remained unmatched. Germline assignment: CDR1 SGHRS and CDR2 YFSETQ. CDR3 in amino acids: CASSLGQGREKLFF. CDR3 DNA sequence: TGCGCCAGCAGCTTGGGACAGGGCCGTGAAAAACTGTTTTTT.

This sequence joins TRBV9 and TRBJ1-2, with TRBD1 matching over 7 bases. In germline, CDR1 is SGDLS, CDR2 YYNGEE. The V gene end was trimmed by 0 bases and the J gene end by 6 bases; junction bases not matched to a gene: 5. The CDR3 covers 14 residues. The CDR3 nucleotides are TGTGCCAGCAGCGTAGAGGCAGGGGGTCATGGCTACACCTTC. It encodes CASSVEAGGHGYTF.

CDR3: CAWSVPKGQPNSPLHF. The CDR3 DNA reads TGTGCCTGGAGTGTACCAAAGGGACAGCCAAATTCACCCCTCCACTTT. The chain combines TRBV30 with TRBJ1-6, with 7 bases that match TRBD1. With 0 bases clipped from V and 7 bases from J, the junction kept 9 bases outside the gene matches. In germline, CDR1 is GTSNPN, CDR2 SVGIG (reference sequence). The CDR3 sequence is 16 residues long.

This sequence joins TRBV30 and TRBJ1-3; no clear D. The germline CDR1 and CDR2 sequences are GTSNPN and SVGIG (reference sequence). The CDR3 loop spans 14 amino acids. Trimming removed 0 bases at V and 3 bases at J, with 9 bases between. The CDR3 nucleotides read TGTGCCTGGAGTGTCGAGACAATTGGAAACACCATATATTTT. This sequence encodes CAWSVETIGNTIYF.

The chain recombines TRBV7-2 with TRBJ2-7; a weak D match, TRBD1 (5 bases). From germline, CDR1 is SGHTA and CDR2 FQGNSA. The CDR3 runs to 14 residues. V lost 1 base, J lost 4 bases, and 11 bases lay in between. CDR3 nucleotide sequence: TGTGCCAGCAGCTTAGATCCAGGGAATTACGAGCAGTACTTC. Translation gives CASSLDPGNYEQYF.

The chain recombines TRBV7-3 with TRBJ1-1; TRBD1 agrees at 10 bases. The CDR3 extends over 13 amino acids. V lost 6 bases and J lost 8; bases outside the gene matches: 6. The germline CDR1 and CDR2 sequences are SGHTA and FQGTGA. CDR3 sequence (DNA): TGTGCCAGCAGTCCAGGGGACAGGGGAGAAGCTTTCTTT. Translating it yields CASSPGDRGEAFF.

The rearrangement links TRBV30 to TRBJ2-3; D might be TRBD2 (5 bases). Germline lookup yields CDR1 GTSNPN and CDR2 SVGIG (reference sequence). The germline V and J ends were trimmed by 0 bases and 5 bases, with 12 bases remaining between them. The CDR3 runs 14 residues. The CDR3 DNA is TGTGCCTGGAGTGTCGGTGGGAGCGGAGATACGCAGTATTTT. Translated, it gives CAWSVGGSGDTQYF.

The chain links TRBV20-1 to TRBJ2-2; 7 positions agree with TRBD2. V dropped 3 bases and J dropped 3; count of bases not matched to a gene: 4. The length of the CDR3 is 14 residues. Germline CDR1 DFQATT, CDR2 SNEGSKA (reference sequence). Here the CDR3 reads CSASRSGDTGELFF. In DNA, the CDR3 is TGCAGTGCTAGTCGGAGCGGGGACACCGGGGAGCTGTTTTTT.

The chain recombines TRBV19 with TRBJ1-5, with 8 positions matching TRBD1. CDR1 and CDR2 (germline): LNHDA, SQIVND (reference sequence). The CDR3 length is 14 residues. V lost 6 bases, J lost 7 bases, and 8 bases stayed unmatched. The chain's CDR3 is CASRQDRGGQPQHF. The DNA of the CDR3 is TGTGCCAGTAGACAAGACAGGGGAGGGCAGCCCCAGCATTTT.

The V call is TRBV4-2, the J call TRBJ2-1, with 9 bases matching TRBD2. Germline loops: CDR1 LGHNA, CDR2 YNFKEQ. CDR3 length equals 15 residues. J lost 6 bases, V lost 2 bases, and 5 bases had no gene match. The CDR3 spells CASSQLSGRSNEQFF. The CDR3 nucleotides are TGTGCCAGCAGCCAACTGAGCGGGAGGTCCAATGAGCAGTTCTTC.

This clone showed up just once. The chain couples TRBV18 to TRBJ2-3; weak D call: TRBD2 (6 bases). The V and J ends lost 7 bases and 6 bases respectively, with 14 bases between them. Germline assignment: CDR1 KGHSH and CDR2 LQKENI. The CDR3 length is 13 residues. CDR3 sequence: CASFRSGGDTQYF. DNA of the CDR3: TGTGCCAGCTTTCGGTCCGGAGGGGATACGCAGTATTTT.

This clone showed up just once. The chain is built from TRBV30 and TRBJ1-5; D is possibly TRBD1 (6 bases). Germline lookup yields CDR1 GTSNPN and CDR2 SVGIG (reference sequence). V was pared by 4 bases and J by 1 base, with 14 bases between. This CDR3 has 15 amino acids. The CDR3 nucleotides read TGTGCCTGGAATTCCCCGGGGGGCAGCAATCAGCCCCAGCATTTT. It translates to CAWNSPGGSNQPQHF.

The genes are TRBV5-1 and TRBJ2-1; 9 nucleotides agree with TRBD1. Germline assignment: CDR1 SGHRS and CDR2 YFSETQ. The CDR3 has 15 residues. V was pared by 3 bases and J by 7 bases, with 8 bases of the junction left unmatched. The CDR3 DNA reads as TGCGCCAGCAGCTGGGGACAGGGAATCCAAAATGAGCAGTTCTTC. This translates into CASSWGQGIQNEQFF.

The V call is TRBV7-6, the J call TRBJ2-1, with 11 positions matching TRBD2. The germline CDR1 and CDR2 sequences are SGHVS and FNYEAQ. The length of the CDR3 is 15 residues. J was trimmed by 7 bases and V by 5 bases; bases with no gene match: 7. The CDR3 nucleotides are TGTGCCAGCAGCCCCCGACTAGCGGGGTTAAATGAGCAGTTCTTC. This codes for CASSPRLAGLNEQFF.

The rearrangement joins TRBV2 to TRBJ2-7, with a tentative D call TRBD2 (5 bases). Trimming cost V 7 bases and J 6 bases, with 19 bases left between them. This CDR3 comprises 14 residues. Germline V CDR1 and CDR2: SNHLY, FYNNEI. CDR3 nucleotide sequence: TGTGCCAGCATGACGGGGATCAGCACTACCGAGCAGTACTTC. Translated: CASMTGISTTEQYF.

This sequence joins TRBV6-2 or TRBV6-3 and TRBJ2-5; 8 bases map to TRBD1. Germline assignment: CDR1 MNHEY and CDR2 SVGEGT. The CDR3 contains 16 residues. V shed 6 bases and J 2 bases; nucleotides not matched to a gene: 11. This chain's CDR3 is CASSLPVDRVQETQYF. The CDR3 DNA is TGTGCCAGCAGCCTGCCGGTGGACAGGGTTCAAGAGACCCAGTACTTC.

This clone was seen a handful of times. The rearrangement links TRBV19 to TRBJ1-3; no clear D gene. The germline gives CDR1 LNHDA, CDR2 SQIVND (reference sequence). V shed 1 base and J shed 8 bases, with 12 bases lying between them. This CDR3 is 14 amino acids long. CDR3 DNA sequence: TGTGCCAGTAGTATAGGCCCTGTGGAGGACACCATATATTTT. It yields the protein CASSIGPVEDTIYF.